A selection of T cell receptor beta chains follows, all from one sample in a study. Via MiXCR, TCRdb re-called the RT-PCR reads, giving one row per CDR3 protein. The sample lists about 680,000 distinct CDR3 sequences; approximately 15% were seen once. Specimen: memory CD4+ T cells from blood. The receptors shown here come from a female donor in good health, serving as a healthy control. Each CDR3 is given with its conserved first and last residue. The D gene is left open where the match is weak. Clone sizes are given selectively: once, few, many, or a class where the clone is expanded.

>NA|TRBD1|TRBV27|TRBJ1-4
TGTGCCAGCACCTCGGGACAGGGAGAAAGTAGGGTGTTTTTT
CASTSGQGESRVFF
>many|NA|TRBV20-1|TRBJ2-5
TGCAGTGCTAGAGGGCAACGGAAGTACCAAGAGACCCAGTACTTC
CSARGQRKYQETQYF
>few|NA|TRBV20-1|TRBJ2-1
TGCAGTGCTAGTGGTGGGGCGTTTACCGATGAGCAGTTCTTC
CSASGGAFTDEQFF
>NA|TRBD1|TRBV9|TRBJ2-3
TGTGCCAGCTGCTCGGGCAGGGGGTCAGATACGCAGTATTTT
CASCSGRGSDTQYF
>many|NA|TRBV29-1|TRBJ2-1
TGCAGCGCCCCAGGGGCGTATAGGAATGAGCAGTTCTTC
CSAPGAYRNEQFF
>NA|TRBD2|TRBV7-2|TRBJ2-2
TGTGCCAGCAGCTCCCGAGCGGGGTCGGGCGGGGAGCTGTTTTTT
CASSSRAGSGGELFF
>NA|NA|TRBV20-1|TRBJ2-5
TGCAGTGCTAGAGATCACATAACCCAGGAGACCCAGTACTTC
CSARDHITQETQYF
>NA|NA|TRBV7-2|TRBJ1-1
TGTGCCAGCAGCGCCGGGGGTTGGGTGAACACTGAAGCTTTCTTT
CASSAGGWVNTEAFF
>few|NA|TRBV24-1|TRBJ2-1
TGTGCCACCAGTGATTCCAGGGCCCTTCGGAATGAGCAGTTCTTC
CATSDSRALRNEQFF
>NA|TRBD1|TRBV7-9|TRBJ2-4
TGTGCCAGCAGCTCGCAACAGGGGACCCTTCAGTACTTC
CASSSQQGTLQYF
>once|NA|TRBV4-3|TRBJ1-2
TGCGCCAGCAGCCAAGATGACCAGACTCTCTATGGCTACACCTTC
CASSQDDQTLYGYTF
>few|NA|TRBV12-3/TRBV12-4|TRBJ1-5
TGTGCCAGCAGTGGCGGGGGACTTAGCAATCAGCCCCAGCATTTT
CASSGGGLSNQPQHF
>many|NA|TRBV20-1|TRBJ2-3
TGCAGTGCTAGCCTAGATACGCAGTATTTT
CSASLDTQYF
>many|NA|TRBV6-5|TRBJ2-5
TGTGCCAGCAGTTACTCGGCAGGGTGGGAGACCCAGTACTTC
CASSYSAGWETQYF
>many|NA|TRBV19|TRBJ2-6
TGTGCCAGTAGTTTCGCGGACGGGGCCAACGTCCTGACTTTC
CASSFADGANVLTF
>few|TRBD1|TRBV20-1|TRBJ1-1
TGCAGTGCCCAACAGGGGATGGGCACTGAAGCTTTCTTT
CSAQQGMGTEAFF
>few|TRBD1|TRBV5-1|TRBJ2-7
TGCGCCAGCAGCTTGGTCCAGGGGGCCTCCTACGAGCAGTACTTC
CASSLVQGASYEQYF
>NA|NA|TRBV28|TRBJ2-3
TGTGCCACCTACCTTTCTAGCGCCAACACAGATACGCAGTATTTT
CATYLSSANTDTQYF
>many|NA|TRBV7-2|TRBJ2-3
TGTGCCAGCAGCTTAACTGGCGGGGCCAACACAGATACGCAGTATTTT
CASSLTGGANTDTQYF
>few|NA|TRBV10-3|TRBJ2-3
TGTGCCATCAGGGGGGGGCTTGCAGATACGCAGTATTTT
CAIRGGLADTQYF
>NA|NA|TRBV2|TRBJ1-4
TGTGCCAGCAGTGTGACCGGGGCGAATAATGAAAAACTGTTTTTT
CASSVTGANNEKLFF
>NA|TRBD2|TRBV7-2|TRBJ2-7
TGTGCCAGCAGCTTAGTAGCGGGAGGGCCCCGTCACGAGCAGTACTTC
CASSLVAGGPRHEQYF
>few|TRBD2|TRBV20-1|TRBJ2-3
TGCAGTGCCGTCGCTAGCGGGAGGGCGGGCACAGATACGCAGTATTTT
CSAVASGRAGTDTQYF
>many|NA|TRBV4-1|TRBJ1-1
TGCGCCAGCAGCCCTATCGGGGGGCGAATCACTGAAGCTTTCTTT
CASSPIGGRITEAFF
>NA|NA|TRBV12-3/TRBV12-4|TRBJ2-1
TGTGCCAGCAGTTTAGCGGGAGGACCCCTTCGAGAGCAGTTCTTC
CASSLAGGPLREQFF
>many|NA|TRBV7-2|TRBJ2-1
TGTGCCAGCAGCTTAGAAAATGGTTACAATGAGCAGTTCTTC
CASSLENGYNEQFF
>few|TRBD1|TRBV24-1|TRBJ2-3
TGTGCCACCTCGGGACAGTTTGAAGCAGATACGCAGTATTTT
CATSGQFEADTQYF
>NA|NA|TRBV7-9|TRBJ1-1
TGTGCCAGCAGCCTAACAGGGATCGCTTTCTTT
CASSLTGIAFF
>NA|NA|TRBV3-1|TRBJ2-4
TGTGCCAGCAGCCAAGACAGGCTAGCCAAAAACATTCAGTACTTC
CASSQDRLAKNIQYF
>few|TRBD1|TRBV5-1|TRBJ1-1
TGCGCCAGCAGCTTCCTCTCCGGGACAGGGGGCGCCGGGAGGAACACTGAAGCTTTCTTT
CASSFLSGTGGAGRNTEAFF
>NA|TRBD1|TRBV10-2|TRBJ1-5
TGCGCCAGCAGGGGAACAGGGGGCGGCAATCAGCCCCAGCATTTT
CASRGTGGGNQPQHF
>many|NA|TRBV7-2|TRBJ2-1
TGTGCCAGCAGCAACCGACAGATCAATGAGCAGTTCTTC
CASSNRQINEQFF
>many|TRBD1|TRBV12-3/TRBV12-4|TRBJ1-4
TGTGCCAGCAGTTTAGTAGGAGGGACAGGGAATGAAAAACTGTTTTTT
CASSLVGGTGNEKLFF
>NA|NA|TRBV12-3/TRBV12-4|TRBJ2-7
TGTGCCAGCAGGACCTCATCGGGTTTCTACGAGCAGTACTTC
CASRTSSGFYEQYF
>few|TRBD1|TRBV7-9|TRBJ2-3
TGTGCCAGCAGTAAACAGGGGCCCACAGATACGCAGTATTTT
CASSKQGPTDTQYF
>NA|TRBD2|TRBV12-3/TRBV12-4|TRBJ2-1
TGTGCCAGCAGTCTTAGGGGACTAGTTAGCGATGAGCAGTTCTTC
CASSLRGLVSDEQFF
>NA|TRBD1|TRBV5-1|TRBJ1-1
TGCGCCAGCAGCCCACAGGGGAGCCCAAACACTGAAGCTTTCTTT
CASSPQGSPNTEAFF
>NA|TRBD1|TRBV7-2|TRBJ2-7
TGTGCCAGCAGTGCGGACAGGACCTCCTACGAGCAGTACTTC
CASSADRTSYEQYF
>many|NA|TRBV29-1|TRBJ2-1
TGCAGCGTTGAAGATCAGGAGTTGCGAGGGTTCTTC
CSVEDQELRGFF
>many|NA|TRBV7-2|TRBJ2-5
TGTGCCAGCAGCTTAAGCGGAATTCAAGAGACCCAGTACTTC
CASSLSGIQETQYF
>many|NA|TRBV10-3|TRBJ2-1
TGTGCCATCAGTGACGAAGGGCGCCCTGAAGCCCCTTACAATGAGCAGTTCTTC
CAISDEGRPEAPYNEQFF
>NA|TRBD2|TRBV24-1|TRBJ2-3
TGTGCCACCAGTGAAGCTCTAGCGGGGGGGGTCTATGGGCAGTATTTT
CATSEALAGGVYGQYF
>NA|TRBD1|TRBV3-1|TRBJ2-1
TGTGCCAGCAAAACGTCACAGGGGAGCTCCTACAATGAGCAGTTCTTC
CASKTSQGSSYNEQFF
>NA|TRBD1|TRBV13|TRBJ1-1
TGTGCCAGCAGCTTAGGTGACAGGGCGAGGAACACTGAAGCTTTCTTT
CASSLGDRARNTEAFF